The 5 T cell receptor beta chains below come from one sample, sequenced in a study of cytomegalovirus exposure and HLA in healthy donors. PCR was performed using 60 Vbeta and 13 Jbeta primers. Data came from immunoSEQ multiplex PCR; TCRdb stores just in-frame clones and leaves some out. The sample yields roughly 130,000 clones, over 60% seen once. Sequenced sample: PBMCs. Receptors were obtained from a man in his late teens or twenties in good health and CMV-seronegative.

This chain connects TRBV7-3 to TRBJ1-1; 7 bases agree with TRBD1. CDR1 and CDR2 from the germline V gene are SGHTA and FQGTGA. This CDR3 spans 13 amino acids. The junction had 5 bases not matched to a gene; V was cut back by 8 bases and J by 2 bases. CDR3 loop: CASARQGNTEAFF. CDR3 sequence (DNA): TGTGCCAGCGCCAGACAGGGCAACACTGAAGCTTTCTTT.

This chain connects TRBV19 to TRBJ2-1; TRBD2 agrees at 8 bases. The CDR3 sequence is 16 residues long. After removal of 9 bases from V and 0 bases from J, the junction contained 10 bases not matched to a gene. Germline CDR1 and CDR2: LNHDA and SQIVND (reference sequence). The DNA of the CDR3 is TGTGCCAGCACTCCCCTAGCGGGTGCCTCCTACAATGAGCAGTTCTTC. Its translation: CASTPLAGASYNEQFF.

Concerning this clone: The same CDR3 also results from other DNA sequences found in this sample. V and J are TRBV7-9 and TRBJ2-7; 8 bases align to TRBD1. V gave up 5 bases and J gave up 4 bases; unmatched junction bases: 4. The CDR3 runs to 13 residues. CDR1 and CDR2 from the germline V gene are SEHNR and FQNEAQ (reference sequence). The CDR3 nucleotides are TGTGCCAGCAGCCCGGGGACAGGATACGAGCAGTACTTC. Its translation is CASSPGTGYEQYF. Together with reference TRBV7-9 and TRBJ2-7, the CDR3 gives the full variable domain: DTGVSQNPRHKITKRGQNVTFRCDPISEHNRLYWYRQTLGQGPEFLTYFQNEAQLEKSRLLSDRFSAERPKGSFSTLEIQRTEQGDSAMYLCASSPGTGYEQYFGPGTRLTVT.

The chain joins TRBV7-8 to TRBJ2-2; 9 bases are a match to TRBD1. This CDR3 is 17 amino acids long. V trimming: 5 bases; J trimming: 3 bases; junction bases outside the gene matches: 10. The V gene's germline CDR1 is SGHVS and CDR2 FQNEAQ. CDR3 protein: CASSHKQGAVDTGELFF. CDR3 sequence (DNA): TGTGCCAGCAGCCATAAACAGGGGGCGGTTGACACCGGGGAGCTGTTTTTT.

The chain carries TRBV27 and TRBJ2-1; 10 nucleotides line up with TRBD2. Germline V CDR1 and CDR2: MNHEY, SMNVEV (reference sequence). CDR3 length equals 16 residues. V was pared by 5 bases and J by 4 bases, with 8 bases of the junction left unmatched. CDR3: CASSRSGRPNYNEQFF. As DNA, the CDR3 is TGTGCCAGCAGTCGTAGCGGGAGGCCAAATTACAATGAGCAGTTCTTC.